Sequencing of this T cell receptor (beta chain) was carried out in a study of blood T cells in healthy people across ages. Study-wide results and caveats: For the donors, CMV status was unknown and possibly confounded expanded clonotype changes.

With 3 bases removed from V and 0 bases from J, the gap between germline ends came to 12 bases. Germline V lookup: CDR1 DFQATT, CDR2 SNEGSKA (reference sequence). The CDR3 totals 15 residues. Then a second PCR, running roughly 7 to 11 cycles, was carried out with a sample-barcoded 5' primer and a J-beta primer mix. Via MiXCR, TCRdb re-called the 5' RACE reads, giving one row per CDR3 protein. The table shows some 1,000,000 distinct CDR3 sequences, with about 23% occurring only once. This clonotype came up a few times. Its cognate antigen is unknown. This sample also appeared in a second study, on T cells of mothers and their children. This second report adds: Thymic selection molds TCR recombination output in much the same way for related pairs as for unrelated pairs.

The receptor comes from a girl aged 2 to 10 in good health. The specimen was blood. This chain uses TRBV20-1 with TRBJ2-1; D remains unclear. DNA of the CDR3: TGCAGTGCTAGCCCCCCCTGGGCCTCCTACAATGAGCAGTTCTTC. Translating gives CSASPPWASYNEQFF.